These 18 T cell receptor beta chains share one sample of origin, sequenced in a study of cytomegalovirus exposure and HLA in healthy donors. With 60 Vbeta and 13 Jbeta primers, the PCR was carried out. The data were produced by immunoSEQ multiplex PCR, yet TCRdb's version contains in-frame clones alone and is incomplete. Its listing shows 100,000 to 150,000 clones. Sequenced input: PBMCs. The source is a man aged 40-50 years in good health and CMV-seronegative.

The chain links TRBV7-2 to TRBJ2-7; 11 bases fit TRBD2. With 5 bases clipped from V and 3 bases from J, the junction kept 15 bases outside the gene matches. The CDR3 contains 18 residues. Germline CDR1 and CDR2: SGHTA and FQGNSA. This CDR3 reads CASSTRLAGPSGGYEQYF. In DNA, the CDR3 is TGTGCCAGCAGCACGCGACTAGCGGGACCCTCTGGGGGCTACGAGCAGTACTTC.

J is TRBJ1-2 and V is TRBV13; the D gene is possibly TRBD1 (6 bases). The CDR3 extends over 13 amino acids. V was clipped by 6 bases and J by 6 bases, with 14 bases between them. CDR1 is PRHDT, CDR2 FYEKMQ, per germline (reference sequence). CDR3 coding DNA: TGTGCCAGCAGACAACAGGGAAGGGATGGCTACACCTTC. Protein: CASRQQGRDGYTF.

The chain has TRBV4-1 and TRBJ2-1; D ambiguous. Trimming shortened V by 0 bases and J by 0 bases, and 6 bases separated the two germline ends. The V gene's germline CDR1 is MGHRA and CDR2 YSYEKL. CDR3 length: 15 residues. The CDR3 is CASSQDTSSYNEQFF. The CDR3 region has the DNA TGCGCCAGCAGCCAAGATACCAGCTCCTACAATGAGCAGTTCTTC.

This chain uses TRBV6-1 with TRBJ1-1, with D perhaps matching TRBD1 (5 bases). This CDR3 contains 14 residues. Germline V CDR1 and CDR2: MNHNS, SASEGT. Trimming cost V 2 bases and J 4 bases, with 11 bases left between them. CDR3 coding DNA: TGTGCCAGCAGTGAATCCAGGGTGGGCACTGAAGCTTTCTTT. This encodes CASSESRVGTEAFF.

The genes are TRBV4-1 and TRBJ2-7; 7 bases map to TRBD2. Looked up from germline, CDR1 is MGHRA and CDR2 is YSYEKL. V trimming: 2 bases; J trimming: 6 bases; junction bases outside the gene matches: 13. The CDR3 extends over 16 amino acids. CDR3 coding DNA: TGCGCCAGCAGCCAAAGTCCTAGCGGAAGACTCTGCGAGCAGTACTTC. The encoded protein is CASSQSPSGRLCEQYF.

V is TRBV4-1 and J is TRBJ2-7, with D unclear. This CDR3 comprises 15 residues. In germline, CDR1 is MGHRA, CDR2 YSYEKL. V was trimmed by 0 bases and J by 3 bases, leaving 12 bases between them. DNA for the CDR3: TGCGCCAGCAGCCAAGATCAAGACTCCTACTACGAGCAGTACTTC. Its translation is CASSQDQDSYYEQYF.

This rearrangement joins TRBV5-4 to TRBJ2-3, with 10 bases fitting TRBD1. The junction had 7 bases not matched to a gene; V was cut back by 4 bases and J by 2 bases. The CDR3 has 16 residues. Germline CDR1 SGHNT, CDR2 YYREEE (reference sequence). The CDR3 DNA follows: TGTGCCAGCAGCCCGGGACAGGGGACTCTCACAGATACGCAGTATTTT. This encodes CASSPGQGTLTDTQYF.

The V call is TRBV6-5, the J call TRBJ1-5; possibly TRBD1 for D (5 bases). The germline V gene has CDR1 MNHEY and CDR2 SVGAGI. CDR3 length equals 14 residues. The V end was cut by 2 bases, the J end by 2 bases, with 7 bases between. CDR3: CASSYGRGNQPQHF. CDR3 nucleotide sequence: TGTGCCAGCAGTTACGGCAGGGGCAATCAGCCCCAGCATTTT.

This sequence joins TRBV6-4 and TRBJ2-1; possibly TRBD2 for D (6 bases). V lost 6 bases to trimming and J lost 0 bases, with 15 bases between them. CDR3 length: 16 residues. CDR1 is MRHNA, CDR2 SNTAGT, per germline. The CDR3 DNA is TGTGCCAGCAGGCGCACTAGCCAGGGCTCCTACAATGAGCAGTTCTTC. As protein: CASRRTSQGSYNEQFF.

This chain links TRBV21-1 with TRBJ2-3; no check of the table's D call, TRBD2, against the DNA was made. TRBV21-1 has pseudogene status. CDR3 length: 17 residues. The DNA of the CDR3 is TGTGCCAGCAGCACGCCCGCGGCGGGAGGATTGGCAGATACGCAGTATTTT. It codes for CASSTPAAGGLADTQYF.

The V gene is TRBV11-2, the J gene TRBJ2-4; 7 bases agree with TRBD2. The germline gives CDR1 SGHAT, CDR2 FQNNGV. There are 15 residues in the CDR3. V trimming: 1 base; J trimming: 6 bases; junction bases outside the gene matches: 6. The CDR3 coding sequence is TGTGCCAGCAGCTTAGGGCTAGCGGCTTTAAACATTCAGTACTTC. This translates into CASSLGLAALNIQYF.

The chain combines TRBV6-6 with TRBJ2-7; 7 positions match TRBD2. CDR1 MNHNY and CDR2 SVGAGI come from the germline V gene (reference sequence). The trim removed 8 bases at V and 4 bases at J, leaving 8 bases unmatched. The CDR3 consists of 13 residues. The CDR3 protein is CASAGPGGYEQYF. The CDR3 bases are TGTGCCAGCGCCGGCCCCGGGGGGTACGAGCAGTACTTC.

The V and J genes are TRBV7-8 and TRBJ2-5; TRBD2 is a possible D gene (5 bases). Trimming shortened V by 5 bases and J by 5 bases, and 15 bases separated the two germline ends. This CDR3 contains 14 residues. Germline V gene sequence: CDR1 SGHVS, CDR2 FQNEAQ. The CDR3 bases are TGTGCCAGCAGCGTCCAGACTTCGGGGGAGACCCAGTACTTC. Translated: CASSVQTSGETQYF.

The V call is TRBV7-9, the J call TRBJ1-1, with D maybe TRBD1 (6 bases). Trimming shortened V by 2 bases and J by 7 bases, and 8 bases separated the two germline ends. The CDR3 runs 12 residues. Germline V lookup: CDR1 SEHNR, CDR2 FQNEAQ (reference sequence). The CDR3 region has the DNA TGTGCCAGCAGCTTAATACAGGGTGAAGCTTTCTTT. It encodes CASSLIQGEAFF.

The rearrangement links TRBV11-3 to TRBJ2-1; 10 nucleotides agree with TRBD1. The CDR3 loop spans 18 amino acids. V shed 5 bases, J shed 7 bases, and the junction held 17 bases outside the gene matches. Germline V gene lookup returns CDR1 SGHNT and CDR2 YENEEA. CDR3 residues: CASSPRQGAWDLQNEQFF. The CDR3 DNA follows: TGTGCCAGCAGCCCCCGACAGGGGGCATGGGATCTCCAAAATGAGCAGTTCTTC.

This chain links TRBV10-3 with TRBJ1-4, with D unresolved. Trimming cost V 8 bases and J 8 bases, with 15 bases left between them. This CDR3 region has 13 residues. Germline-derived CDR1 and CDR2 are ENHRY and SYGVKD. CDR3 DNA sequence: TGTGCCATCGGAGCTGCGGGAGAGGAAAAACTGTTTTTT. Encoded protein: CAIGAAGEEKLFF.

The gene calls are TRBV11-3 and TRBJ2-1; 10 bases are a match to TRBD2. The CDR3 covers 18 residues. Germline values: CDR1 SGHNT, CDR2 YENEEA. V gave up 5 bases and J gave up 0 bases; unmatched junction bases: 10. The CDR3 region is CASSLKGLASSSYNEQFF. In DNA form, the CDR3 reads TGTGCCAGCAGCCTAAAGGGACTAGCGTCAAGCTCCTACAATGAGCAGTTCTTC.

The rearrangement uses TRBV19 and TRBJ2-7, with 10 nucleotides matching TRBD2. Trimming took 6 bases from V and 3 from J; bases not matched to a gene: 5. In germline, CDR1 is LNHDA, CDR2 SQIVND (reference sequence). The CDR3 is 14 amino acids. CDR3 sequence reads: CASSYSGGNYEQYF. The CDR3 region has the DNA TGTGCCAGTAGCTATAGCGGGGGGAACTACGAGCAGTACTTC. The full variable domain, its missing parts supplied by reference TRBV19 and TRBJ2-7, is DGGITQSPKYLFRKEGQNVTLSCEQNLNHDAMYWYRQDPGQGLRLIYYSQIVNDFQKGDIAEGYSVSREKKESFPLTVTSAQKNPTAFYLCASSYSGGNYEQYFGPGTRLTVT.